This T cell receptor beta chain was identified in a study of cytomegalovirus exposure and HLA in healthy donors. The CDR3 consists of 11 residues. The V end was cut by 5 bases, the J end by 11 bases, with 10 bases between. CDR1 is LNHDA and CDR2 is SQIVND in the germline V gene (reference sequence). The PCR used 60 Vbeta and 13 Jbeta primers. The protocol was immunoSEQ multiplex PCR, while the TCRdb copy is restricted to in-frame clones and leaves out a portion. Here the sample spans 220,000 or so clones, about 77% being singletons. Concerning this clone itself: Its antigen is unknown.

General observations from the study: The investigators catalogued about 170 TCR beta chains as cytomegalovirus-associated. What a later analysis reportedly showed was that an Asian-associated ancestry cluster had fewer N-insertions than the 666-donor mean.

J is TRBJ1-5 and V is TRBV19, with D perhaps TRBD1 (5 bases). What was sequenced was PBMCs. The sequence derives from a woman in her 30s in good health and CMV-seronegative. The CDR3 here is CASSEGGAQHF. Written as DNA, the CDR3 is TGTGCCAGTAGTGAAGGAGGGGCCCAGCATTTT.